What follows describes a single TCR beta chain. What it recognizes is unknown. The source of the sample is a study of OX40 agonist ivuxolimab in advanced cancers. Whole-study findings and limits: Partial responders at 0.1-3.0 mg/kg showed near-lowest clonal expansion.

Using immunoSEQ multiplex PCR, the repertoire was profiled, and TCRdb retains in-frame clones only, with some absent. The sample includes about 37,000 clones, roughly 90% of them seen just once. The TCR originated in an adult with an advanced solid tumor such as melanoma, head and neck, liver or kidney cancer. The sequenced sample was CD4+ or CD8+ T cells sorted from blood, obtained in a trial of the OX40 agonist ivuxolimab.

This chain's CDR3 is CASSQESPPTGLSSYEQYF. The CDR3 region has the DNA TGCGCCAGCAGCCAAGAATCCCCCCCGACAGGCCTAAGCTCCTACGAGCAGTACTTC. The chain recombines TRBV4-3 with TRBJ2-7, with TRBD1 as a possible D gene (6 bases). The CDR3 totals 19 residues. The V end was cut by 0 bases, the J end by 0 bases, with 21 bases between. Germline V CDR1 and CDR2: LGHNA, YSLEER.